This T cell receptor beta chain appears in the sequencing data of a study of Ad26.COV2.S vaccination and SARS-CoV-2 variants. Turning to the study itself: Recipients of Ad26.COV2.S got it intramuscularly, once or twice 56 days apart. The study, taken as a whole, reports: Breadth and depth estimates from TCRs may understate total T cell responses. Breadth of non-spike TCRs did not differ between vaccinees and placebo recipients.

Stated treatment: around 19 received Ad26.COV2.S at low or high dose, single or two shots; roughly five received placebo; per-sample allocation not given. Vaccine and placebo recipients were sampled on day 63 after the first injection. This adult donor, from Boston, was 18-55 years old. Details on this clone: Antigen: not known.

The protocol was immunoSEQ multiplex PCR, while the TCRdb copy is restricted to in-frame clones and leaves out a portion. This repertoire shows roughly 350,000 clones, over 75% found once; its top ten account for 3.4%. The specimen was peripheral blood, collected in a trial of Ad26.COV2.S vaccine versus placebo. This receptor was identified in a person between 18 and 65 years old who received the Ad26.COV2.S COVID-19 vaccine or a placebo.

The CDR3 region is CASSLWGALIGELFF. The CDR3 nucleotides are TGTGCCAGCAGCTTGTGGGGGGCGCTGATCGGGGAGCTGTTTTTT. The V gene is TRBV5-6, the J gene TRBJ2-2, with D possibly called TRBD1 or TRBD2 (6 bases each). CDR1 SGHDT and CDR2 YYEEEE come from the germline V gene. This CDR3 region has 15 residues. V lost 1 base to trimming and J lost 7 bases, with 14 bases between them.